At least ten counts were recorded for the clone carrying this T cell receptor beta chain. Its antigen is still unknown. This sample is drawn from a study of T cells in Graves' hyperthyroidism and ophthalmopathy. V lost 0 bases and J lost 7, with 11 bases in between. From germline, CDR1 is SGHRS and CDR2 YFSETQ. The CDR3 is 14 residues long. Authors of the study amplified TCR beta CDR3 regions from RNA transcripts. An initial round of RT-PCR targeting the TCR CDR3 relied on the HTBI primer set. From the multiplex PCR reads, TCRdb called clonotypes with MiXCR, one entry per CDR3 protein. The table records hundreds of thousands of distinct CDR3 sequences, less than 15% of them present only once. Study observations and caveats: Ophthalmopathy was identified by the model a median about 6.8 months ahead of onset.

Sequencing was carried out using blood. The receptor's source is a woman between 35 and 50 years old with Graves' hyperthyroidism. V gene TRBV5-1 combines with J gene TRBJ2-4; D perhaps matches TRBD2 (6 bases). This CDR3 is CASSLAVGGNIQYF. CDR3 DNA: TGCGCCAGCAGCTTGGCCGTGGGAGGCAACATTCAGTACTTC.